This T cell receptor (beta chain) was recovered during a study of PD-L1 blockade in urothelial cancer. Whole-study context: The number of prior chemotherapy regimens per patient was 0 to 3.

The time point: pretreatment peripheral blood. TCRdb's copy holds only in-frame clones and misses some; the assay was immunoSEQ multiplex PCR. The sample has 56,000 or so clones, 85% seen once. This CDR3 has 13 residues. The V end lost 6 bases, the J end lost 7 bases, and 19 bases lay between the germline ends. Germline CDR1 SQVTM, CDR2 ANQGSEA. The rearrangement links TRBV29-1 to TRBJ2-7, with TRBD1 as a possible D gene (5 bases). The input for sequencing was PBMCs, taken around atezolizumab (anti-PD-L1) treatment. This receptor was obtained from an older man with urothelial cancer. The chain's CDR3 is CSVLYQGIGEQYF. The CDR3 DNA reads as TGCAGCGTCCTATACCAGGGTATAGGTGAGCAGTACTTC.